The rows below give T cell receptor beta chains drawn from one sample of a study of T cells in Graves' hyperthyroidism and ophthalmopathy. Each CDR3 protein is one row after TCRdb ran MiXCR on the multiplex PCR reads. In the table there are over 500,000 distinct CDR3 sequences, roughly 17% of which are singletons. The source material was blood. These receptors all come from a woman aged 18-29 years with Graves' ophthalmopathy. Each CDR3 is given with its conserved first and last residue. D genes are given only for firm matches. Clone size is shown for a subset of rows, as once, few, many or a class of expanded clone.

TRBJ1-2	-	many	TRBV6-2/TRBV6-3	TGTGCCAGCAGTTACCTTTCTTCGGCAGGCAACTATGGCTACACCTTC	CASSYLSSAGNYGYTF
TRBJ1-1	-	many	TRBV6-1	TGTGCCTGCCAGGGAGGGGGAACTGAAGCTTTCTTT	CACQGGGTEAFF
TRBJ2-1	-	-	TRBV7-9	TGTGCCAGCAGCTTAGAGGCATCCGAGCAGTTCTTC	CASSLEASEQFF
TRBJ2-1	TRBD2	many	TRBV7-2	TGTGCCAGCAGCTTACGGCTAGCGGGGGGGCGAAATGAGCAGTTCTTC	CASSLRLAGGRNEQFF
TRBJ1-1	TRBD1	many	TRBV6-1	TGTGCCAGCAGTTACGGTAGGGGGCTGAACACTGAAGCTTTCTTT	CASSYGRGLNTEAFF
TRBJ2-1	-	few	TRBV20-1	TGCAGCGTCCCATTCAGGGATAAACTCTACAATGAGCAGTTCTTC	CSVPFRDKLYNEQFF
TRBJ2-5	TRBD1	many	TRBV7-3	TGTGCCAGCAGCTTAACGCACGCTGCAGGGGGCGTTCGGGAGACCCAGTACTTC	CASSLTHAAGGVRETQYF
TRBJ2-5	-	-	TRBV2	TGTGCCAGCTGCGGACAGACCAAAGAGACCCAGTACTTC	CASCGQTKETQYF
TRBJ2-3	-	many	TRBV13	TGTGCCAGCAGATCGGAGCAGGATACGCAGTATTTT	CASRSEQDTQYF
TRBJ2-2	TRBD1	-	TRBV7-8	TGTGCCAGCAGCTACTTAACAGGGGGCGCGGACACCGGGGAGCTGTTTTTT	CASSYLTGGADTGELFF
TRBJ2-1	-	-	TRBV19	TGTGCCAGCCTAAACGGAGGCAATGAGCAGTTCTTC	CASLNGGNEQFF
TRBJ1-5	TRBD1	few	TRBV28	TGTGCCAGCAATTCCCGGGACAGGGGAATACAGCCCCAGCATTTT	CASNSRDRGIQPQHF
TRBJ2-1	TRBD2	many	TRBV12-3/TRBV12-4	TGTGCCAGCAGTTTACCGGCGGGAGTGAACAATGAGCAGTTCTTC	CASSLPAGVNNEQFF
TRBJ1-2	-	many	TRBV28	TGTGCCAGCAGTTTATGGGGGGGGGTCCTCTATGGCTACACCTTC	CASSLWGGVLYGYTF
TRBJ1-2	-	-	TRBV20-1	TGCAGTGCTATATACAGCTATGGCTACACCTTC	CSAIYSYGYTF
TRBJ1-4	TRBD1	many	TRBV30	TGTGCCTGCCTCGCCGCAGACAGGGGGGAAAAACTGTTTTTT	CACLAADRGEKLFF